The rows below give T cell receptor beta chains drawn from one sample of a study of cytomegalovirus exposure and HLA in healthy donors. The method was immunoSEQ multiplex PCR; TCRdb's version includes in-frame clones alone and lacks a portion of them. This table holds 170,000 or so clones, roughly 80% found once. The specimen was PBMCs. All receptors come from a woman aged 45-60 years in good health and CMV-seropositive. Each CDR3 is given with its conserved first and last residue. Each record gives: J gene, V gene, D gene, CDR3 DNA, CDR3 protein. D genes are given only for firm matches.

TRBJ1-1 | TRBV7-2 | TRBD1 | TGTGCCAGCAGCATCTCGACAGGGGGCACTGAAGCTTTCTTT | CASSISTGGTEAFF
TRBJ2-7 | TRBV27 | TRBD2 | TGTGCCAGTCGAATGGGGGGGAGCCTAGGGTTTTTGAGCGAGCAGTACTTC | CASRMGGSLGFLSEQYF
TRBJ2-2 | TRBV2 | TRBD1 | TGTGCCAGCAGGGGAGACAGGGGAAGGGTGACCGGGGAGCTGTTTTTT | CASRGDRGRVTGELFF
TRBJ1-6 | TRBV10-3 | TRBD1 | TGTGCCATCAGTGACAGGGGGCCCTCCTATAATTCACCCCTCCACTTT | CAISDRGPSYNSPLHF
TRBJ1-2 | TRBV4-1 | . | TGCGCCAGCAGCCAAGATGCAGGCCGAGGCTACACCTTC | CASSQDAGRGYTF
TRBJ2-5 | TRBV7-9 | TRBD2 | TGTGCCAGCAGCTCCTCACTAGCGTGGGGAGAGACCCAGTACTTC | CASSSSLAWGETQYF
TRBJ1-5 | TRBV19 | TRBD1 | TGTGCCAGTAGTACAACAGGGGGTAATCAGCCCCAGCATTTT | CASSTTGGNQPQHF
TRBJ1-2 | TRBV7-9 | . | TGTGCCAGCAGCCCCCAGGTTGATGGCTACACCTTC | CASSPQVDGYTF
TRBJ2-3 | TRBV4-2 | . | TGTGCCAGCAGCCAAGAAGCCGCCATGTGGTCCACTTACCCCACAGATACGCAGTATTTT | CASSQEAAMWSTYPTDTQYF
TRBJ2-1 | TRBV27 | TRBD1 | TGTGCCAGCAGTAATAACAGGGGGAGGAATGAGCAGTTCTTC | CASSNNRGRNEQFF